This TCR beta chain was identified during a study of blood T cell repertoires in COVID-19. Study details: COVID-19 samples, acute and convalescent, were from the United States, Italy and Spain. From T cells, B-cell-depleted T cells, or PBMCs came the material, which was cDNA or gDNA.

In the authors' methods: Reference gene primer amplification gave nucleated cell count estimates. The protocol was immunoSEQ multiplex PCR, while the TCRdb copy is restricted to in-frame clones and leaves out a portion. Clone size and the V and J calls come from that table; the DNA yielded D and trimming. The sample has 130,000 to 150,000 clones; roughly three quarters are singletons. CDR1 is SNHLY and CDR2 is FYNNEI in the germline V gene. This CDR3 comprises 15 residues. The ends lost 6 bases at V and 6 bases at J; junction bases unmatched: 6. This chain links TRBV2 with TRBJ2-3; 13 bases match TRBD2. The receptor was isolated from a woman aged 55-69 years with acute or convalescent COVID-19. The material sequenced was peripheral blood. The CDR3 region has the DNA TGTGCCAGCAGGCATAAGACTAGCGGGAGGGATACGCAGTATTTT. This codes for CASRHKTSGRDTQYF.